This TCR beta chain is from a study of CD8+ T cells in alopecia areata. Background on the study: A regimen of oral tofacitinib, 5 to 10 mg twice daily, was given to treated patients. Dosing spanned 6 to 18 months on tofacitinib, then 6 months off drug.

The CDR3 sequence is 13 residues long. Germline-derived CDR1 and CDR2 are SGHTA and FQGNSA. Trimming took 3 bases from V and 4 from J, leaving 6 bases between them. Reverse transcription of extracted RNA yielded cDNA, which provided the sequencing template. Measured with immunoSEQ multiplex PCR; TCRdb has only the in-frame clones, and not every one. The repertoire holds about 180,000 clones, with 50% to 70% as singletons. The sequence was collected from a human donor with alopecia areata. The sequences come from CD4+ T cells sorted from blood, collected at week 0. The chain joins TRBV7-2 to TRBJ1-4; no firm D call. The CDR3: CASSFAVNEKLFF. CDR3 DNA: TGTGCCAGCAGCTTCGCCGTTAATGAAAAACTGTTTTTT. Combining the CDR3 with reference TRBV7-2 and TRBJ1-4 gives the whole variable domain GAGVSQSPSNKVTEKGKDVELRCDPISGHTALYWYRQSLGQGLEFLIYFQGNSAPDKSGLPSDRFSAERTGGSVSTLTIQRTQQEDSAVYLCASSFAVNEKLFFGSGTQLSVL.